This TCR beta chain was sequenced for a study of OX40 agonist ivuxolimab in advanced cancers. A note on this clone: Its antigen is unknown.

This table comes from immunoSEQ multiplex PCR, and its TCRdb copy is limited to in-frame clones, with some not included. The table lists over 50,000 clones, roughly 85% of them singletons. The study, taken as a whole, reports: In the 0.1 to 3.0 mg/kg range, CD4+ and CD8+ blood T cells had expanded clonally by week 6. Antigen specificity remained undetermined for the expanded peripheral T cells. Expanded clones were, on average, more numerous among CD8+ T cells than CD4+.

In germline, CDR1 is SGHTA, CDR2 FQGNSA. Germline trimming cut 4 bases from V and 6 bases from J; bases unmatched to any gene: 6. The CDR3 loop spans 15 amino acids. This specimen was CD4+ or CD8+ T cells sorted from blood, taken in a trial of the OX40 agonist ivuxolimab. The chain uses TRBV7-2 and TRBJ1-5, with 10 positions matching TRBD1. This receptor was taken from an adult with an advanced solid tumor such as melanoma, head and neck, liver or kidney cancer. In DNA form, the CDR3 reads TGTGCCAGCAGCTCCTTTGGGACAGGGGTTCAGCCCCAGCATTTT. As protein: CASSSFGTGVQPQHF.